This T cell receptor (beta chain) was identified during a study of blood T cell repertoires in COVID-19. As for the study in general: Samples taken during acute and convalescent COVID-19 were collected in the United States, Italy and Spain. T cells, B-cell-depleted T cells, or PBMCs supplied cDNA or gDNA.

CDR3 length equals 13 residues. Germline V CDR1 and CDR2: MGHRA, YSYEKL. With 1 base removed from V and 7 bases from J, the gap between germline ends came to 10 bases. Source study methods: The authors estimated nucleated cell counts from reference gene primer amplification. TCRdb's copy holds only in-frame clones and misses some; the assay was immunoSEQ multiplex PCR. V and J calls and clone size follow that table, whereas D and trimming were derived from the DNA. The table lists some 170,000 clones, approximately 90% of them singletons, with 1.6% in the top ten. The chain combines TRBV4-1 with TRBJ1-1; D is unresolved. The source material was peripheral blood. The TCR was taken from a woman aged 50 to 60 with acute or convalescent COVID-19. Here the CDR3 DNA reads TGCGCCAGCAGCCAAGGCGCAACCCTTGAAGCTTTCTTT. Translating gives CASSQGATLEAFF.